Listed below are T cell receptor beta chains from one sample, sequenced in a study of T cells after yellow fever vaccination. MiXCR was run by TCRdb on the 5' RACE reads, yielding one entry per CDR3 protein. Among around 260,000 distinct CDR3 sequences listed, about 5.2% were seen once. The sample here was CD4+ T cells sorted from PBMCs, taken on the day of the yellow fever booster vaccination. Receptors were obtained from a young man who received the YFV17D yellow fever vaccine. The CDR3 runs from the conserved cysteine through the conserved F or W. A D gene is named only where the DNA matches it firmly. Some rows have no size entry. The others give once, few or many, or a class for an expanded clone.

CDR3 protein,CDR3 DNA,clone size,D gene,J gene,V gene
CASSFISGGESVPQYF,TGTGCCAGCAGCTTCATAAGCGGAGGAGAGTCAGTCCCGCAGTATTTT,many,-,TRBJ2-3,TRBV7-2
CASSKDTNTGELFF,TGCGCCAGCAGCAAGGACACGAACACCGGGGAGCTGTTTTTT,many,-,TRBJ2-2,TRBV5-1
CASSLDARQPQHF,TGTGCCAGCAGCTTAGATGCGCGTCAGCCCCAGCATTTT,few,-,TRBJ1-5,TRBV7-7
CASSLTALRSEAFF,TGTGCCAGCAGCTTAACAGCCCTGAGGTCTGAAGCTTTCTTT,few,-,TRBJ1-1,TRBV7-8
CAISEGGAETQYF,TGTGCCATCAGTGAAGGCGGGGCGGAGACCCAGTACTTC,-,-,TRBJ2-5,TRBV10-3
CSGARGQGGELFF,TGCAGTGGGGCCAGGGGGCAAGGCGGGGAGCTGTTTTTT,-,TRBD1,TRBJ2-2,TRBV20-1
CASSPPEKGTGGFWEQFF,TGTGCCAGCTCACCCCCTGAGAAAGGGACAGGGGGGTTTTGGGAGCAGTTCTTC,few,TRBD1,TRBJ2-1,TRBV18
CASRAHSGPYNEQFF,TGTGCCAGCAGGGCCCATAGCGGGCCTTACAATGAGCAGTTCTTC,-,TRBD2,TRBJ2-1,TRBV12-3/TRBV12-4
CASPAGGIVQETQYF,TGCGCCAGCCCCGCCGGGGGAATAGTCCAAGAGACCCAGTACTTC,few,-,TRBJ2-5,TRBV23-1
CASSYRDEPRNGELFF,TGTGCCAGCAGTTATCGGGACGAGCCCAGAAACGGGGAGCTGTTTTTT,-,-,TRBJ2-2,TRBV6-5
CASSSASNYNSPLHF,TGCGCCAGCAGTTCCGCGAGCAATTATAATTCACCCCTCCACTTT,-,-,TRBJ1-6,TRBV5-1
CASGTDLFTGELFF,TGCGCCAGCGGGACAGACCTATTCACCGGGGAGCTGTTTTTT,-,TRBD1,TRBJ2-2,TRBV5-1
CASSITSGGTTGELFF,TGTGCCAGCAGCATCACTAGCGGGGGGACGACCGGGGAGCTGTTTTTT,few,TRBD2,TRBJ2-2,TRBV9
CASTDGARTGDEQFF,TGTGCCAGTACCGATGGGGCGCGGACAGGCGATGAGCAGTTCTTC,-,TRBD1,TRBJ2-1,TRBV19
CASSLVDTGGNTDTQYF,TGTGCCAGCAGCTTAGTGGATACAGGGGGGAACACAGATACGCAGTATTTT,-,TRBD1,TRBJ2-3,TRBV7-6
CASSRTGGDEKLFF,TGTGCCAGCAGCCGAACAGGGGGCGATGAAAAACTGTTTTTT,many,TRBD1,TRBJ1-4,TRBV5-6
CASSYNRDRGTGELFF,TGTGCCAGCAGTTACAACCGGGACAGAGGCACCGGGGAGCTGTTTTTT,many,TRBD1,TRBJ2-2,TRBV6-4
CASSTQGRETQYF,TGTGCCAGCAGCACCCAGGGGAGAGAGACCCAGTACTTC,few,-,TRBJ2-5,TRBV7-2
CASSLSFQGLGSPLHF,TGCGCCAGCAGCCTCTCCTTTCAGGGTCTGGGTTCACCCCTCCACTTT,-,-,TRBJ1-6,TRBV5-1
CASRSTPRNTEAFF,TGTGCCAGCAGATCGACACCCCGGAACACTGAAGCTTTCTTT,few,-,TRBJ1-1,TRBV28
CASSPDRALGYTF,TGTGCCAGCAGCCCGGACAGGGCACTTGGCTACACCTTC,-,TRBD1,TRBJ1-2,TRBV12-3/TRBV12-4
CASSERLAGYEQYF,TGTGCCAGCAGTGAAAGACTAGCGGGCTACGAGCAGTACTTC,many,TRBD2,TRBJ2-7,TRBV6-1
CATSDSDGKFYNEQFF,TGTGCCACCAGTGACTCCGATGGAAAGTTCTACAATGAGCAGTTCTTC,few,-,TRBJ2-1,TRBV24-1
CASSESGTGDEKLFF,TGCGCCAGCAGTGAGTCTGGGACAGGGGATGAAAAACTGTTTTTT,-,TRBD1,TRBJ1-4,TRBV10-2
CSATGVYTEAFF,TGCAGTGCTACGGGGGTCTACACTGAAGCTTTCTTT,many,-,TRBJ1-1,TRBV20-1
CSAISGGLGGETQYF,TGCAGTGCTATAAGCGGGGGCCTAGGTGGGGAGACCCAGTACTTC,-,TRBD2,TRBJ2-5,TRBV20-1
CASSHTGWGPNSPLHF,TGTGCCAGCAGCCACACGGGGTGGGGACCTAATTCACCCCTCCACTTT,-,-,TRBJ1-6,TRBV3-1
CASSLGFGRRGLGGYTF,TGTGCCAGCAGTCTAGGGTTCGGGAGACGGGGACTGGGGGGCTACACCTTC,few,-,TRBJ1-2,TRBV12-3/TRBV12-4
CASSLGLAGATQYF,TGTGCCAGCAGCCTCGGACTAGCAGGCGCGACCCAGTACTTC,few,TRBD2,TRBJ2-5,TRBV7-7
CASSLDRYYEQYF,TGTGCCAGCAGCTTGGACAGGTACTACGAGCAGTACTTC,-,TRBD1,TRBJ2-7,TRBV7-8
CASSFGGGGEETQYF,TGTGCCAGCAGCTTTGGCGGCGGGGGAGAAGAGACCCAGTACTTC,many,TRBD2,TRBJ2-5,TRBV11-2
CASSLRVEYGYTF,TGTGCCAGCAGCTTGCGGGTTGAGTATGGCTACACCTTC,many,-,TRBJ1-2,TRBV5-6
CASSLGTANTEAFF,TGTGCCAGCAGCTTGGGGACAGCGAACACTGAAGCTTTCTTT,many,TRBD1,TRBJ1-1,TRBV5-1
CASRSATNEKLFF,TGCGCCAGCAGGTCCGCAACTAATGAAAAACTGTTTTTT,-,-,TRBJ1-4,TRBV5-1
CASSLGDGQPQHF,TGTGCCAGCAGCTTGGGTGACGGTCAGCCCCAGCATTTT,many,-,TRBJ1-5,TRBV11-1
CSAPAPVRGETQYF,TGCAGTGCGCCAGCCCCAGTGAGGGGGGAGACCCAGTACTTC,-,-,TRBJ2-5,TRBV20-1
CSATGLAGSYEQYF,TGCAGCGCGACAGGACTAGCGGGGTCCTACGAGCAGTACTTC,few,TRBD2,TRBJ2-7,TRBV29-1
CASSSSGGLEPQHF,TGTGCCAGCAGTTCGTCAGGGGGTTTAGAGCCCCAGCATTTT,many,TRBD1,TRBJ1-5,TRBV12-3/TRBV12-4
CATSRDSRVGQPQHF,TGTGCCACCAGCAGAGATAGCAGGGTAGGTCAGCCCCAGCATTTT,few,-,TRBJ1-5,TRBV15
CASSYQISSGNTIYF,TGTGCCAGCAGTTACCAGATCTCCTCTGGAAACACCATATATTTT,-,-,TRBJ1-3,TRBV6-6
CASSSPGTSGGYSTDTQYF,TGTGCCAGCAGTAGCCCCGGGACTAGCGGGGGGTATAGCACAGATACGCAGTATTTT,-,TRBD2,TRBJ2-3,TRBV7-2
CASRPLGGSSYNEQFF,TGTGCCAGCAGACCCTTGGGGGGGAGCTCCTACAATGAGCAGTTCTTC,few,TRBD2,TRBJ2-1,TRBV3-1
CASSLGLSPSSWGYTF,TGTGCCAGCAGCTTAGGTCTCAGTCCGTCTTCATGGGGCTACACCTTC,many,-,TRBJ1-2,TRBV7-2
CASSYEGDTDTQYF,TGTGCCAGCAGTTACGAGGGTGACACAGATACGCAGTATTTT,many,-,TRBJ2-3,TRBV6-2/TRBV6-3
CASRQHSGISTDTQYF,TGTGCCAGCAGACAACATAGCGGAATTAGCACAGATACGCAGTATTTT,-,-,TRBJ2-3,TRBV12-3/TRBV12-4
CSVLGGAAQETQYF,TGCAGCGTCCTGGGGGGGGCCGCCCAAGAGACCCAGTACTTC,few,-,TRBJ2-5,TRBV29-1
CAIREGAAETQYF,TGTGCCATCAGGGAGGGGGCGGCGGAGACCCAGTACTTC,few,-,TRBJ2-5,TRBV10-3
CASSLVPGLSGANVLTF,TGCGCCAGCAGCTTGGTTCCGGGCCTCTCTGGGGCCAACGTCCTGACTTTC,few,-,TRBJ2-6,TRBV5-1
CASSPRTGYNYGYTF,TGTGCCAGCAGCCCACGGACAGGGTATAACTATGGCTACACCTTC,-,TRBD1,TRBJ1-2,TRBV9
CASSNREKDEQYF,TGTGCCAGCAGTAACAGGGAGAAGGACGAGCAGTACTTC,few,-,TRBJ2-7,TRBV9
CASSLFRGETQYF,TGTGCCAGCAGCCTCTTCCGGGGGGAGACCCAGTACTTC,-,-,TRBJ2-5,TRBV7-2
CASGYNILPTGGNTIYF,TGTGCTAGTGGCTATAACATTTTGCCTACAGGGGGAAACACCATATATTTT,-,-,TRBJ1-3,TRBV12-5
CASSETWTENTIYF,TGTGCCAGCTCGGAGACCTGGACGGAAAACACCATATATTTT,many,-,TRBJ1-3,TRBV12-3/TRBV12-4
CASSQDGAGGLKTGELFF,TGCGCCAGCAGCCAAGACGGCGCGGGGGGATTAAAGACCGGGGAGCTGTTTTTT,few,TRBD2,TRBJ2-2,TRBV4-1
CSATNPAQGAINQPQHF,TGCAGTGCTACGAATCCTGCTCAGGGGGCAATCAATCAGCCCCAGCATTTT,many,TRBD1,TRBJ1-5,TRBV20-1
CASSQGRGTEAFF,TGTGCCAGCAGCCAAGGGAGGGGCACTGAAGCTTTCTTT,-,-,TRBJ1-1,TRBV3-1
CASSSRRDTEAFF,TGTGCCAGTAGTTCGCGCAGAGACACTGAAGCTTTCTTT,few,-,TRBJ1-1,TRBV19
CASSFGGDGYTF,TGTGCCAGCAGCTTTGGAGGGGATGGCTACACCTTC,-,-,TRBJ1-2,TRBV7-9
CASSVELGTKQFF,TGTGCCAGCAGCGTAGAGTTAGGCACGAAGCAGTTCTTC,many,-,TRBJ2-1,TRBV9